Below, 21 T cell receptor beta chains from the same sample are listed, as sequenced in a study of blood T cell repertoires in COVID-19. TCRdb keeps only in-frame clones here, not all; method: immunoSEQ multiplex PCR. The sample lists hundreds of thousands of clones; about 89% were seen once. Source material: peripheral blood. The receptors shown here come from a man aged 35 to 55 with acute or convalescent COVID-19.

This clone was seen just once. This chain joins TRBV27 and TRBJ2-3; D might be TRBD2 (6 bases). Germline V gene data show CDR1 as MNHEY and CDR2 as SMNVEV (reference sequence). The CDR3 is 14 amino acids. With 5 bases removed from V and 0 bases from J, the gap between germline ends came to 9 bases. CDR3 loop: CASSLALSTDTQYF. The CDR3, as DNA: TGTGCCAGCAGTCTAGCGTTAAGCACAGATACGCAGTATTTT.

The V call is TRBV24-1, the J call TRBJ2-2; 8 nucleotides line up with TRBD1. J lost 0 bases, V lost 7 bases, and 9 bases had no gene match. Germline loops: CDR1 KGHDR, CDR2 SFDVKD. The CDR3 totals 17 residues. CDR3 DNA sequence: TGTGCCACCAGCGCGGACAGGGTTAGGGCGAACACCGGGGAGCTGTTTTTT. As protein: CATSADRVRANTGELFF.

The rearrangement uses TRBV5-1 and TRBJ2-1, with 10 bases identical to TRBD2. The CDR3 has 16 amino acids. From germline, CDR1 is SGHRS and CDR2 YFSETQ. V trimming: 4 bases; J trimming: 8 bases; junction bases outside the gene matches: 12. The CDR3 protein is CASSAGLAMALYEQFF. CDR3 bases: TGCGCCAGCAGCGCGGGACTAGCGATGGCTCTGTATGAGCAGTTCTTC.

The chain is built from TRBV18 and TRBJ2-4; tentatively, D is TRBD1 (5 bases). The CDR3 runs 18 residues. The V end lost 0 bases, the J end lost 0 bases, and 15 bases lay between the germline ends. The germline gives CDR1 KGHSH, CDR2 LQKENI. The CDR3, as DNA: TGTGCCAGCTCACCACCGAAGCCAGGGATAGTAGCCAAAAACATTCAGTACTTC. It codes for CASSPPKPGIVAKNIQYF.

The rearrangement joins TRBV10-2 to TRBJ2-2; TRBD1 aligns across 9 bases. The CDR3 has 14 residues. J was trimmed by 4 bases and V by 8 bases; bases with no gene match: 5. Germline CDR1 and CDR2: WSHSY and SAAADI. CDR3 DNA sequence: TGCGCCAGCTCCGGGACAGGGCCCACCGGGGAGCTGTTTTTT. It is translated as CASSGTGPTGELFF.

The chain couples TRBV5-4 to TRBJ2-5; 8 nucleotides agree with TRBD1. Germline lookup yields CDR1 SGHNT and CDR2 YYREEE (reference sequence). The ends lost 0 bases at V and 1 base at J; junction bases unmatched: 5. The CDR3 spans 16 residues. CDR3 sequence reads: CASSLVGGQAQETQYF. Here the CDR3 DNA reads TGTGCCAGCAGCTTGGTAGGGGGACAGGCCCAAGAGACCCAGTACTTC.

The chain couples TRBV28 to TRBJ2-7, with a weak D call TRBD1 (5 bases). Per the germline V gene, CDR1 is MDHEN and CDR2 is SYDVKM. The CDR3 contains 14 residues. V lost 8 bases, J lost 3 bases, and 17 bases lay in between. DNA for the CDR3: TGTGCCAGCCGCTCAGGGTCCCCCCTCTACGAGCAGTACTTC. The encoded protein is CASRSGSPLYEQYF.

The rearrangement joins TRBV6-5 to TRBJ1-6; 7 bases match TRBD1. CDR3 length: 14 residues. V trimming: 5 bases; J trimming: 7 bases; junction bases outside the gene matches: 5. The germline V gene encodes CDR1 MNHEY and CDR2 SVGAGI. The CDR3 bases are TGTGCCAGCAGTAGACAGGGTGGGAATTCACCCCTCCACTTT. Its translation: CASSRQGGNSPLHF.

The V and J genes are TRBV7-8 and TRBJ1-5; D may be TRBD1 (5 bases). CDR1 and CDR2 from the germline V gene are SGHVS and FQNEAQ. V was pared by 5 bases and J by 3 bases, with 11 bases between. The CDR3 extends over 14 amino acids. The CDR3 DNA follows: TGTGCCAGCAGCCAAGACAGCGCCAATCAGCCCCAGCATTTT. Its translation is CASSQDSANQPQHF.

The chain couples TRBV4-1 to TRBJ2-7; TRBD1 matches 9 bases. Trimming took 4 bases from V and 0 from J; bases not matched to a gene: 4. The CDR3 covers 15 residues. Looked up from germline, CDR1 is MGHRA and CDR2 is YSYEKL. CDR3 loop: CASSPGTGPSYEQYF. CDR3 in DNA: TGCGCCAGCAGCCCAGGGACAGGGCCCTCCTACGAGCAGTACTTC.

The chain combines TRBV5-6 with TRBJ1-2; no definite D call. Trimming took 4 bases from V and 8 from J, leaving 27 bases between them. The CDR3 extends over 17 amino acids. Germline V gene lookup returns CDR1 SGHDT and CDR2 YYEEEE. CDR3 coding DNA: TGTGCCAGCAGCCGCGGGTCAATCCAACATAGCAACCGCGGCTACACCTTC. This translates into CASSRGSIQHSNRGYTF.

This clone was seen once. Here the CDR3 DNA reads TGCGCCAGCAGCACCGGGACATTGAACACTGAAGCTTTCTTT. Amino acids: CASSTGTLNTEAFF. V gene TRBV5-1 combines with J gene TRBJ1-1, with a weak D call TRBD1 (6 bases). Per germline, CDR1 SGHRS and CDR2 YFSETQ. The CDR3 has 14 residues. V gave up 4 bases and J gave up 0 bases, with 10 bases separating them.

The J gene is TRBJ1-1, the V gene TRBV7-9; D unresolved. The V end lost 9 bases, the J end lost 1 base, and 6 bases lay between the germline ends. The CDR3 sequence is 11 residues long. Germline lookup yields CDR1 SEHNR and CDR2 FQNEAQ (reference sequence). CDR3 bases: TGTGCCAGTCGGGGGAACACTGAAGCTTTCTTT. Residues: CASRGNTEAFF.

CDR3 sequence (DNA): TGTGCCAGCAGCTTCCAGGGGTATAGCAATCAGCCCCAGCATTTT. Protein product: CASSFQGYSNQPQHF. The J gene is TRBJ1-5, the V gene TRBV5-8; D possibly corresponds to TRBD1 (6 bases). The CDR3 runs to 15 residues. V gave up 2 bases and J gave up 0 bases, with 9 bases separating them. Germline CDR1 reads SGHTS; CDR2 reads YDEGEE.

The chain links TRBV5-4 to TRBJ1-2; 7 positions agree with TRBD1. The CDR3 spans 13 residues. The germline V gene has CDR1 SGHNT and CDR2 YYREEE (reference sequence). The trim removed 3 bases at V and 4 bases at J, leaving 3 bases unmatched. This CDR3 is CASSWDSFYGYTF. Written as DNA, the CDR3 is TGTGCCAGCAGCTGGGACAGTTTCTATGGCTACACCTTC.

The V call is TRBV10-3, the J call TRBJ1-1; 7 nucleotides line up with TRBD1. From germline, CDR1 is ENHRY and CDR2 SYGVKD. The CDR3 has 16 amino acids. V lost 0 bases, J lost 2 bases, and 6 bases stayed unmatched. CDR3: CAISESRDRINTEAFF. Here the CDR3 DNA reads TGTGCCATCAGTGAGTCGAGGGACAGAATCAACACTGAAGCTTTCTTT.

This rearrangement joins TRBV18 to TRBJ2-7; TRBD1 might be the D (5 bases). Germline V gives CDR1 KGHSH, CDR2 LQKENI. The CDR3 is made up of 16 amino acids. Trimming stripped 5 bases from V and 7 bases from J, with 24 bases between. CDR3 sequence reads: CASSSGDGQGRVEQYF. The CDR3 region has the DNA TGTGCCAGCTCATCAGGCGACGGGCAGGGCCGGGTGGAGCAGTACTTC.

V is TRBV18 and J is TRBJ2-1, with TRBD1 matching over 8 bases. The V gene end was trimmed by 1 base and the J gene end by 7 bases; junction bases not matched to a gene: 12. The CDR3 spans 17 residues. CDR1 is KGHSH, CDR2 LQKENI, per germline. CDR3: CASSPLQGQGGRNEQFF. CDR3 coding DNA: TGTGCCAGCTCACCACTACAAGGACAGGGAGGACGTAATGAGCAGTTCTTC.

The rearrangement uses TRBV29-1 and TRBJ2-7; 7 bases are shared with TRBD1. CDR3 size: 13 residues. Trimming removed 8 bases from V and 0 bases from J; junction bases left unmatched: 7. Germline values: CDR1 SQVTM, CDR2 ANQGSEA. The CDR3 bases are TGCAGCATCAGGGGGAAGAGCTCCTACGAGCAGTACTTC. Its protein product is CSIRGKSSYEQYF.

V usage is TRBV27 and J usage is TRBJ2-1; D is perhaps TRBD1 (5 bases). The germline V and J ends were trimmed by 5 bases and 5 bases, with 16 bases remaining between them. This CDR3 contains 15 residues. From germline, CDR1 is MNHEY and CDR2 SMNVEV (reference sequence). The CDR3 is CASSITQGRNNEQFF. CDR3 nucleotide sequence: TGTGCCAGCAGTATAACCCAGGGCCGAAACAATGAGCAGTTCTTC.

This chain uses TRBV5-1 with TRBJ2-3; weak D call: TRBD1 (5 bases). This CDR3 spans 15 amino acids. Germline CDR1 reads SGHRS; CDR2 reads YFSETQ. The V and J ends lost 0 bases and 0 bases respectively, with 8 bases between them. The CDR3 protein is CASSLVGDSTDTQYF. CDR3 sequence (DNA): TGCGCCAGCAGCTTGGTAGGGGATAGCACAGATACGCAGTATTTT.